Below are 18 T cell receptor beta chains sequenced from a single sample in a study of T cell clonality in common variable immunodeficiency. Generated by immunoSEQ multiplex PCR, the TCRdb table keeps only in-frame clones and is missing some. The sample contains tens of thousands of clones, none occurring once; 9.5% lies in the top ten. The sequenced sample was peripheral blood mononuclear cells. These receptors originate from a person between 18 and 75 years old in good health.

This clone was recorded at least ten times. From the germline J gene comes the end of the CDR3, since the read stops 3 residues before it. This sequence joins TRBV30 and TRBJ2-5; 11 positions agree with TRBD2. Per germline, CDR1 GTSNPN and CDR2 SVGIG (reference sequence). The J segment lost 5 bases and the V segment lost 3 bases, leaving 5 bases of the junction unmatched. The CDR3 extends over 14 amino acids. The covered CDR3 bases are TGTGCCTGGAGACTAGCGGGAGTGTGGGAGACC. This gives the protein CAWRLAGVWET. The whole CDR3 reads CAWRLAGVWETQYF.

In the case of this clone: The read gets to within 3 residues of the CDR3 end, and the germline J gene fills in the rest. This chain connects TRBV6-1 to TRBJ1-2; D possibly corresponds to TRBD1 (5 bases). Germline CDR1 and CDR2: MNHNS and SASEGT. CDR3 size: 14 residues. CDR3 loop: CASSVQGLQETYTF. Incomplete CDR3 DNA: TGTGCCAGCAGTGTTCAGGGTTTACAAGAGACC.

The table lists this clone with many counts. CDR3 sequence: CSAIPYNEQFF. CDR3 DNA (partial): TGCAGTGCTATCCCTTACAATGAG. This chain connects TRBV20-1 to TRBJ2-1; D gene unclear. The read finishes 3 residues shy of the CDR3 end, and the germline J gene is used to complete it. The CDR3 has 11 amino acids. V was shortened by 4 bases and J by 4 bases, with 5 bases between the two germline ends. CDR1 is DFQATT and CDR2 is SNEGSKA in the germline V gene (reference sequence).

There are many counts of this clone. The DNA ends 3 residues before the CDR3 does, and the rest of the CDR3 is filled in from the germline J gene. J is TRBJ2-3 and V is TRBV29-1; 12 positions agree with TRBD1. Trimming took 5 bases from V and 2 from J; bases not matched to a gene: 5. Germline CDR1 and CDR2: SQVTM and ANQGSEA. CDR3 length equals 15 residues. The sequenced CDR3 bases are TGCAGCGTTAATCCGGGACAGGGGGCCACAGATACG. Its protein product is CSVNPGQGATDT. The full CDR3 protein is CSVNPGQGATDTQYF.

This clone was recorded many times. The covered CDR3 bases are TGCGCCAGCAGCCGCGGACATCCCTACGAG. Its protein is CASSRGHPYE. The complete CDR3 sequence is CASSRGHPYEQYF. This sequence joins TRBV10-1 and TRBJ2-7, with D maybe TRBD1 (5 bases). The read falls 3 residues short of the CDR3 end, and the missing part is taken from the germline J gene. Germline CDR1 and CDR2: WNHNN and SYGVQD (reference sequence). V gave up 6 bases and J gave up 2 bases, with 11 bases separating them. CDR3 length: 13 amino acids.

This clone was seen only a few times. The CDR3 extends 3 residues past the end of the read, so its final part is completed from the germline J gene. V usage is TRBV30 and J usage is TRBJ1-3; no definite D call. Germline assignment: CDR1 GTSNPN and CDR2 SVGIG (reference sequence). CDR3 length equals 16 residues. The V and J ends lost 1 base and 3 bases respectively, with 16 bases between them. CDR3 bases read: TGTGCCTGGAGTGGAGGGCAGGAGGCTTATGGAAACACC. Translated: CAWSGGQEAYGNT. The whole CDR3 protein reads CAWSGGQEAYGNTIYF.

This clone was counted only a few times. This clone may be a read error of a much larger clone one base away. The read comes to an end 3 residues before the CDR3 does, leaving the germline J gene to fill in the end. This sequence joins TRBV2 and TRBJ2-2; TRBD1 matches at 7 bases. The CDR3 contains 15 residues. Germline V gives CDR1 SNHLY, CDR2 FYNNEI. The CDR3 protein is CASSVRPGTDEKLFF. Incomplete CDR3 DNA: TGTGCCAGCAGTGTCCGCCCCGGGACAGATGAAAAG. The variable domain in full, with the rest retrieved from reference TRBV2 and TRBJ2-2, is EPEVTQTPSHQVTQMGQEVILRCVPISNHLYFYWYRQILGQKVEFLVSFYNNEISEKSEIFDDQFSVERPDGSNFTLKIRSTKLEDSAMYFCASSVRPGTDEKLFFGEGSRLTVL.

This clone was counted ten times or more. The read falls 3 residues short of the CDR3 end, and the missing part is taken from the germline J gene. The chain couples TRBV30 to TRBJ2-3; 8 nucleotides agree with TRBD1. The germline CDR1 and CDR2 sequences are GTSNPN and SVGIG (reference sequence). The V gene end was trimmed by 2 bases and the J gene end by 4 bases; junction bases not matched to a gene: 11. The CDR3 spans 16 residues. The CDR3 reads CAWSRGRQGASDTQYF. CDR3 bases read: TGTGCCTGGAGTAGGGGCCGGCAGGGGGCTTCAGATACG.

This clone has at least ten counts. The observed sequence ends 3 residues before the CDR3 terminus, with the missing tail filled in from the germline J gene. V usage is TRBV6-2 or TRBV6-3 and J usage is TRBJ2-1; 8 bases map to TRBD2. The V segment lost 6 bases and the J segment 0 bases; nucleotides outside the gene matches: 7. This CDR3 has 16 residues. The germline V gene has CDR1 MNHEY and CDR2 SVGEGT. CDR3 in amino acids: CASRGSGDSSYNEQFF. The covered CDR3 bases are TGTGCCAGCAGGGGTAGCGGGGATAGCTCCTACAATGAG.

This clone was seen at least ten times. The CDR3 extends 3 residues past the end of the read, so its final part is completed from the germline J gene. The rearrangement uses TRBV28 and TRBJ2-7; the D call may be TRBD1 or TRBD2 (5 bases each). The CDR3 runs to 15 residues. Germline CDR1 MDHEN, CDR2 SYDVKM. Trimming stripped 5 bases from V and 3 bases from J, with 17 bases between. The chain's CDR3 is CASSLLEAGSYEQYF. CDR3 bases read: TGTGCCAGCAGTCTTCTCGAGGCAGGGAGCTACGAG.

The table lists this clone with many counts. From the germline J gene comes the end of the CDR3, since the read stops 3 residues before it. The chain has TRBV7-9 and TRBJ2-2; D unclear. The V gene lost 5 bases and the J gene lost 0 bases, with 7 bases spanning the gap. Per germline, CDR1 SEHNR and CDR2 FQNEAQ (reference sequence). The CDR3 spans 14 residues. CDR3 bases read: TGTGCCAGCAGCCCCTCGTCGAACACCGGGGAG. Its translation is CASSPSSNTGE. Given in full, the CDR3 is CASSPSSNTGELFF.

This clone occurred many times. Incomplete CDR3 DNA: TGTGCCAGCAGAGAAACCGGGACTAGCGGCCGCTCCTACAATGAG. Encoded protein: CASRETGTSGRSYNE. From start to end, the CDR3 is CASRETGTSGRSYNEQFF. V gene TRBV6-1 combines with J gene TRBJ2-1; 11 nucleotides match TRBD2. The DNA ends 3 residues before the CDR3 does, and the rest of the CDR3 is filled in from the germline J gene. V dropped 6 bases and J dropped 0; count of bases not matched to a gene: 10. The CDR3 runs 18 residues. Germline lookup yields CDR1 MNHNS and CDR2 SASEGT.

This clone has ten or more counts. The read finishes 3 residues shy of the CDR3 end, and the germline J gene is used to complete it. V gene TRBV5-1 combines with J gene TRBJ2-7; a weak D match, TRBD1 (6 bases). V lost 0 bases to trimming and J lost 3 bases, with 13 bases between them. The CDR3 has 15 amino acids. From germline, CDR1 is SGHRS and CDR2 YFSETQ. Partial CDR3 DNA: TGCGCCAGCAGCTTGGTACAGGGTGTCAACTACGAG. This translates into CASSLVQGVNYE. The entire CDR3 reads CASSLVQGVNYEQYF. The full variable domain, completed using reference TRBV5-1 and TRBJ2-7, is KAGVTQTPRYLIKTRGQQVTLSCSPISGHRSVSWYQQTPGQGLQFLFEYFSETQRNKGNFPGRFSGRQFSNSRSEMNVSTLELGDSALYLCASSLVQGVNYEQYFGPGTRLTVT.

This clone was seen many times. The sequence runs out 3 residues before the end of the CDR3; the remainder is reconstructed from the germline J gene. The J gene is TRBJ1-5, the V gene TRBV19; D unclear. Germline CDR1 and CDR2: LNHDA and SQIVND (reference sequence). Trimming took off 1 base at V and 3 bases at J, with 7 bases between the two ends. The CDR3 spans 14 residues. CDR3 sequence: CASSIVGFNQPQHF. The covered CDR3 bases are TGTGCCAGTAGTATAGTGGGCTTCAATCAGCCC.

This clone was seen only a few times. The observed sequence ends 3 residues before the CDR3 terminus, with the missing tail filled in from the germline J gene. The rearrangement uses TRBV6-2 or TRBV6-3 and TRBJ1-2; D perhaps matches TRBD1 (6 bases). CDR1 and CDR2 (germline): MNHEY, SVGEGT. The length of the CDR3 is 12 residues. The sequenced part of the CDR3 DNA is TGTGCCAGCAGTTACACGGGACACGAC. It encodes CASSYTGHD. The whole CDR3 sequence reads CASSYTGHDYTF.

There are many counts of this clone. Read coverage stops 3 residues before the CDR3 terminus; the germline J gene supplies the remainder. The chain has TRBV19 and TRBJ1-5; the D gene is possibly TRBD1 (6 bases). V dropped 6 bases and J dropped 2 bases, with 14 bases sitting between them. Per germline, CDR1 LNHDA and CDR2 SQIVND (reference sequence). The CDR3 has 15 amino acids. CDR3 bases read: TGTGCCAGTAGACTTAACAGGGACGGCAATCAGCCC. Residues: CASRLNRDGNQP. The full CDR3 is CASRLNRDGNQPQHF.

This clone showed up many times. The read finishes 3 residues shy of the CDR3 end, and the germline J gene is used to complete it. The chain employs TRBV10-1 and TRBJ2-1; tentatively, D is TRBD2 (5 bases). CDR1 WNHNN and CDR2 SYGVQD come from the germline V gene (reference sequence). The CDR3 spans 15 residues. V was cut by 2 bases and J by 5 bases, with 13 bases left in between. CDR3 DNA (partial): TGCGCCAGCAGTGAGACTAGTACGGTAAACAATGAG. Translated: CASSETSTVNNE. The full CDR3 sequence reads CASSETSTVNNEQFF.

This clone has a count of ten or more. The sequence runs out 3 residues before the end of the CDR3; the remainder is reconstructed from the germline J gene. The rearrangement links TRBV7-6 to TRBJ2-7; 12 bases fit TRBD2. The CDR3 extends over 15 amino acids. Germline V gene sequence: CDR1 SGHVS, CDR2 FNYEAQ. J lost 5 bases, V lost 4 bases, and 6 bases had no gene match. The CDR3 DNA, read in part, is TGTGCCAGCAGCTCGCTAGCGGGAGGGCCGAACGAG. This codes for CASSSLAGGPNE. The entire CDR3 protein is CASSSLAGGPNEQYF.